This TCR beta chain appears in the sequencing data of a study of blood T cell repertoires in COVID-19. Study-level information: PBMCs, B-cell-depleted T cells, or T cells provided the cDNA or gDNA that made up the material.

Participant age was roughly 18 to 89 years, and participants resided in about two dozen US areas. Cohorts were assigned according to the clinical history that participants reported. Original data processing: How many nucleated cells were present was estimated from reference gene primer amplification. Measured with immunoSEQ multiplex PCR; TCRdb has only the in-frame clones, and not every one. The V and J calls and the clone size are those of that table, but D and trimming were determined from the DNA. The sample consists of about 280,000 clones, about four fifths of them appearing once. V dropped 1 base and J dropped 2 bases, with 8 bases sitting between them. In germline, CDR1 is LNHNV, CDR2 YYDKDF (reference sequence). The CDR3 runs 15 residues.

The sequence was collected from a middle-aged man who had been exposed to COVID-19. The V call is TRBV15, the J call TRBJ2-2; D ambiguous. Sequenced sample: PBMCs or T cells enriched from blood (not recorded which). For the CDR3, the DNA is TGTGCCACCAGCAGAGTAGAGTTTAACACCGGGGAGCTGTTTTTT. It yields the protein CATSRVEFNTGELFF. Filled out from reference TRBV15 and TRBJ2-2, the complete variable domain reads DAMVIQNPRYQVTQFGKPVTLSCSQTLNHNVMYWYQQKSSQAPKLLFHYYDKDFNNEADTPDNFQSRRPNTSFCFLDIRSPGLGDTAMYLCATSRVEFNTGELFFGEGSRLTVL.